This T cell receptor beta chain derives from a study of blood T cell repertoires in COVID-19. Study background: The study drew acute and convalescent COVID-19 samples from the United States, Italy and Spain.

This CDR3 is built from 18 residues. Looked up from germline, CDR1 is SGHAT and CDR2 is FQNNGV. Trimming at V came to 3 bases and at J to 4 bases, leaving 7 bases not matched to a gene. In the study's own analysis: Amplification of reference gene primers provided the estimated nucleated cell counts. Assay used: immunoSEQ multiplex PCR; TCRdb lists only in-frame clones, some missing. That table gives V, J and clone size, and the DNA gave D and trimming. The table lists fewer than 700,000 clones, approximately 91% of them singletons, with 7.8% in the top ten. The TCR sequence derives from a woman between 50 and 59 years old with COVID-19, enrolled during active disease. V gene TRBV11-2 combines with J gene TRBJ2-6, with 12 bases aligning to TRBD2. Sample: peripheral blood. CDR3 nucleotide sequence: TGTGCCAGCAGCTTGCCTAGCGGGGGGGCGAGAGGGGCCAACGTCCTGACTTTC. This codes for CASSLPSGGARGANVLTF.